This TCR beta chain is drawn from a study of cytomegalovirus exposure and HLA in healthy donors. For this clone: The junction shows a germline mismatch at one end, possibly a read error.

The study ran its PCR with 60 Vbeta and 13 Jbeta primers. Libraries were prepared by immunoSEQ multiplex PCR; TCRdb keeps only in-frame clonotypes and omits some of them. The data contain about 120,000 clones, roughly 78% of them singletons. Germline V CDR1 and CDR2: SEHNR, FQNEAQ (reference sequence). The CDR3 is 16 amino acids. The rearrangement uses TRBV7-9 and TRBJ1-1; D might be TRBD1 (6 bases). Sample: PBMCs. The receptor comes from a woman aged 25 to 45 in good health and CMV-seropositive. This CDR3 reads CSSSPRRGGKNTEAFF. The CDR3 DNA is TGTTCCAGCAGCCCTCGTCGGGGGGGCAAGAACACTGAAGCTTTCTTT.